These 18 T cell receptor beta chains originate from one sample sequenced in a study of cytomegalovirus exposure and HLA in healthy donors. The assay was immunoSEQ multiplex PCR, and TCRdb's table has in-frame clones only and misses some. This table has 300,000 to 350,000 clones, over 75% appearing once. Source material: PBMCs. Receptors were obtained from a man in his thirties or forties in good health and CMV-seronegative.

This clone was seen once. This sequence joins TRBV11-2 and TRBJ1-1; D is unresolved. Germline CDR1 reads SGHAT; CDR2 reads FQNNGV. With 1 base removed from V and 5 bases from J, the gap between germline ends came to 14 bases. This CDR3 has 15 amino acids. The CDR3 nucleotides read TGTGCCAGCAGCTTAGGGGCGGTGGGGAGAACTGAAGCTTTCTTT. It encodes CASSLGAVGRTEAFF.

The V gene is TRBV21-1, the J gene TRBJ2-1; the table's D call, TRBD2, has no DNA check behind it. TRBV21-1 is marked as a pseudogene. The CDR3 length is 16 residues. The CDR3 here is CASSYRGGELYNEQFF. The CDR3 bases are TGTGCCAGCAGTTATCGCGGGGGAGAGCTTTACAATGAGCAGTTCTTC.

The V gene is TRBV27, the J gene TRBJ2-2; the match to TRBD1 covers 7 bases. This CDR3 contains 19 residues. Trimming removed 3 bases from V and 1 base from J; junction bases left unmatched: 14. The germline gives CDR1 MNHEY, CDR2 SMNVEV (reference sequence). CDR3 nucleotides: TGTGCCAGCAGTTTCCGGGACAGTCCAACGTCGAAGAACACCGGGGAGCTGTTTTTT. Translation gives CASSFRDSPTSKNTGELFF.

The chain combines TRBV7-9 with TRBJ2-2; D might be TRBD2 (6 bases). This CDR3 comprises 14 residues. Trimming took off 3 bases at V and 5 bases at J, with 10 bases between the two ends. Germline CDR1 and CDR2: SEHNR and FQNEAQ (reference sequence). CDR3 sequence (DNA): TGTGCCAGCAGCTTCTTCGGAGGGACCGGGGAGCTGTTTTTT. Its protein is CASSFFGGTGELFF.

This chain connects TRBV4-3 to TRBJ2-5; TRBD2 matches 9 bases. The J segment lost 5 bases and the V segment lost 1 base, leaving 5 bases of the junction unmatched. The CDR3 length is 15 residues. CDR1 LGHNA and CDR2 YSLEER come from the germline V gene. Here the CDR3 DNA reads TGCGCCAGCAGCCAAGGAGCGGGGGGTGGCGAGACCCAGTACTTC. This translates into CASSQGAGGGETQYF.

The chain links TRBV4-3 to TRBJ2-1; TRBD2 might be the D (6 bases). The CDR3 is 15 amino acids. The V end was cut by 4 bases, the J end by 4 bases, with 14 bases between. Germline CDR1 LGHNA, CDR2 YSLEER. The CDR3 sequence is CASSPVGGLYNEQFF. CDR3 DNA: TGCGCCAGCAGCCCAGTGGGGGGTCTATACAATGAGCAGTTCTTC.

The J gene is TRBJ2-5, the V gene TRBV7-2; 10 positions agree with TRBD2. Germline V gene data show CDR1 as SGHTA and CDR2 as FQGNSA. The CDR3 loop spans 16 amino acids. V lost 3 bases to trimming and J lost 5 bases; unmatched junction nucleotides: 9. The CDR3 bases are TGTGCCAGCAGCTTGGGAAGCGGGGGGGCATGGGAGACCCAGTACTTC. Translation: CASSLGSGGAWETQYF.

The genes are TRBV13 and TRBJ1-2; the match to TRBD1 covers 10 bases. With V trimmed by 6 bases and J by 5 bases, 3 bases remained unmatched. From germline, CDR1 is PRHDT and CDR2 FYEKMQ (reference sequence). The CDR3 runs to 13 residues. CDR3 coding DNA: TGTGCCAGCAGATCGGGACAGGGGTATGGCTACACCTTC. Translation gives CASRSGQGYGYTF. The full variable domain, in which reference TRBV13 and TRBJ1-2 provide the parts outside the CDR3, is AAGVIQSPRHLIKEKRETATLKCYPIPRHDTVYWYQQGPGQDPQFLISFYEKMQSDKGSIPDRFSAQQFSDYHSELNMSSLELGDSALYFCASRSGQGYGYTFGSGTRLTVV.

V and J are TRBV27 and TRBJ2-7; D possibly corresponds to TRBD1 (5 bases). Trimming cost V 6 bases and J 3 bases, with 15 bases left between them. Per the germline V gene, CDR1 is MNHEY and CDR2 is SMNVEV (reference sequence). This CDR3 region has 14 residues. CDR3 in DNA: TGTGCCAGCAGATCGGCTTTAGGGGTCTACGAGCAGTACTTC. It translates to CASRSALGVYEQYF.

This chain joins TRBV29-1 and TRBJ2-7; 7 positions agree with TRBD1. CDR1 and CDR2 (germline): SQVTM, ANQGSEA. Trimming at V came to 4 bases and at J to 3 bases, leaving 0 bases not matched to a gene. This CDR3 spans 11 amino acids. The CDR3: CSVGDSYEQYF. The CDR3 DNA sequence: TGCAGCGTTGGGGACAGCTACGAGCAGTACTTC.

Only one count was recorded for this clone. The chain carries TRBV5-1 and TRBJ2-7; no reliable D call. V was shortened by 0 bases and J by 0 bases, with 7 bases between the two germline ends. CDR3 length equals 14 residues. The V gene's germline CDR1 is SGHRS and CDR2 YFSETQ. CDR3 in DNA: TGCGCCAGCAGCTTGGAACACAACTCCTACGAGCAGTACTTC. Residues: CASSLEHNSYEQYF.

The chain carries TRBV6-1 and TRBJ1-2; maybe TRBD1 (5 bases). Germline V gene lookup returns CDR1 MNHNS and CDR2 SASEGT. V gave up 7 bases and J gave up 10 bases, with 19 bases separating them. The CDR3 loop spans 13 amino acids. CDR3 sequence (DNA): TGTGCCAGCACCCAAGGGATTAGGGGCATCTACACCTTC. Translating it yields CASTQGIRGIYTF.

J is TRBJ1-5 and V is TRBV30; possible D gene TRBD1, 6 bases. Trimming took off 0 bases at V and 1 base at J, with 16 bases between the two ends. This CDR3 contains 17 residues. CDR1 is GTSNPN and CDR2 is SVGIG in the germline V gene (reference sequence). The CDR3 DNA reads TGTGCCTGGAGTGTATCGCGGACAGTAGGAAGCAATCAGCCCCAGCATTTT. As protein: CAWSVSRTVGSNQPQHF.

For this clone: Other DNA sequences in the sample encode the same CDR3. This sequence joins TRBV10-1 and TRBJ1-1; the D is unclear. The germline gives CDR1 WNHNN, CDR2 SYGVQD (reference sequence). This CDR3 comprises 13 residues. The V and J ends lost 3 bases and 5 bases respectively, with 10 bases between them. This chain's CDR3 is CASSESGGTEAFF. CDR3 DNA: TGCGCCAGCAGTGAAAGTGGAGGGACTGAAGCTTTCTTT.

This chain uses TRBV5-1 with TRBJ1-4, with D possibly being TRBD1 (5 bases). The CDR3 sequence is 19 residues long. CDR1 and CDR2 (germline): SGHRS, YFSETQ. The V and J ends lost 3 bases and 5 bases respectively, with 26 bases between them. The CDR3 spells CASSSGDRYPGLNNEKLFF. The CDR3 DNA reads as TGCGCCAGCAGCTCTGGTGATCGGTATCCGGGACTGAACAATGAAAAACTGTTTTTT.

The chain uses TRBV27 and TRBJ1-3; D perhaps matches TRBD1 (5 bases). Trimming removed 7 bases from V and 3 bases from J, with 16 bases in between. This CDR3 spans 15 amino acids. Germline lookup yields CDR1 MNHEY and CDR2 SMNVEV (reference sequence). The CDR3: CASTSFWGFGNTIYF. In DNA form, the CDR3 reads TGTGCCAGCACCTCATTTTGGGGCTTTGGAAACACCATATATTTT.

The chain couples TRBV6-6 to TRBJ2-5; 12 nucleotides agree with TRBD2. Germline V gene lookup returns CDR1 MNHNY and CDR2 SVGAGI (reference sequence). Trimming removed 6 bases from V and 2 bases from J; junction bases left unmatched: 4. The CDR3 is 15 residues long. CDR3 region: CASSQTSGSQETQYF. The CDR3, as DNA: TGTGCCAGCAGCCAGACTAGCGGGAGTCAAGAGACCCAGTACTTC.

The chain couples TRBV2 to TRBJ1-5; 8 nucleotides match TRBD1. CDR1 is SNHLY, CDR2 FYNNEI, per germline. The CDR3 spans 16 residues. V was pared by 5 bases and J by 0 bases, with 6 bases of the junction left unmatched. CDR3 amino acids: CASSKDRGVSNQPQHF. The CDR3, as DNA: TGTGCCAGCAGTAAAGACAGGGGAGTTAGCAATCAGCCCCAGCATTTT.